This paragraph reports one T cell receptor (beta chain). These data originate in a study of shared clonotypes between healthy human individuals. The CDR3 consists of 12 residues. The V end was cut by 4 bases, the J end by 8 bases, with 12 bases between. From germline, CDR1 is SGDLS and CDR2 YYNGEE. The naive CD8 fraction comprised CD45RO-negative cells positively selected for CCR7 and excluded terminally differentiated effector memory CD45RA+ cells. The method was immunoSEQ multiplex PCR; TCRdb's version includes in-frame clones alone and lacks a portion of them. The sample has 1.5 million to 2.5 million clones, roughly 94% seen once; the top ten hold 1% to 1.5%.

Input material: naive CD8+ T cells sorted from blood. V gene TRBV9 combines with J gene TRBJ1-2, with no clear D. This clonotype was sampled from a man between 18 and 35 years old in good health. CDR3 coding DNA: TGTGCCAGCAGCCCCTCCCCTGGCGGCTACACCTTC. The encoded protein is CASSPSPGGYTF.